Listed here are 10 T cell receptor beta chains from one sample, sequenced in a study of T cell repertoires in ileal Crohn's disease (dated by TCRdb to the late 2010s). This specimen's time point label, interpreted: neoterminal ileum biopsy at postoperative endoscopy, about 6 months after surgery. Preparation of the library involved the immunoSEQ multiplex PCR assay. TCRdb provides this immuneACCESS table in a form limited to in-frame rearrangements. Some clones are lacking; in checked studies, under half of them reflect an unresolved V gene, and why the rest are absent is not known. Present in this sample are about 59,000 clones, approximately 88% of which were seen just once. Roughly 2% of the sample rests with the top ten. The sequenced material came from ileal tissue. The receptors here all came from an adult with Crohn's disease.

The genes are TRBV27 and TRBJ1-6, with TRBD1 identical over 9 bases. This CDR3 region has 13 residues. From germline, CDR1 is MNHEY and CDR2 SMNVEV (reference sequence). After removal of 8 bases from V and 8 bases from J, the junction contained 4 bases not matched to a gene. Written as DNA, the CDR3 is TGTGCCAGCGTGCGGGACAGGGATTCACCCCTCCACTTT. It is translated as CASVRDRDSPLHF.

This sequence joins TRBV5-6 and TRBJ2-2; 12 bases line up with TRBD1. V was pared by 4 bases and J by 7 bases, with 5 bases of the junction left unmatched. This CDR3 has 15 amino acids. Per germline, CDR1 SGHDT and CDR2 YYEEEE. CDR3 coding DNA: TGTGCCAGCAGCCCGGGACAGGGGGCCGGCGGGGAGCTGTTTTTT. Protein product: CASSPGQGAGGELFF.

V is TRBV9 and J is TRBJ2-1; no firm D call. V shed 2 bases and J shed 6 bases, with 9 bases lying between them. The V gene's germline CDR1 is SGDLS and CDR2 YYNGEE. CDR3 length equals 13 residues. In DNA, the CDR3 is TGTGCCAGCAGCGTTTTAGCTTTCAATGAGCAGTTCTTC. Protein: CASSVLAFNEQFF.

The chain links TRBV9 to TRBJ1-4; perhaps TRBD1 as D (5 bases). This CDR3 spans 13 amino acids. The germline CDR1 and CDR2 sequences are SGDLS and YYNGEE. Trimming removed 3 bases at V and 4 bases at J, with 7 bases between. CDR3 nucleotides: TGTGCCAGCAGCGACAGGAATAATGAAAAACTGTTTTTT. This encodes CASSDRNNEKLFF. Complete variable domain (other parts from reference TRBV9 and TRBJ1-4): DSGVTQTPKHLITATGQRVTLRCSPRSGDLSVYWYQQSLDQGLQFLIQYYNGEERAKGNILERFSAQQFPDLHSELNLSSLELGDSALYFCASSDRNNEKLFFGSGTQLSVL.

This clone appeared a single time. Because the CDR3's place on the DNA is in doubt, the DNA is left out and the CDR3 is given as listed by TCRdb. V usage is TRBV28 and J usage is TRBJ2-5; TRBD2 is the table's D call and was not checked against the DNA. Germline CDR1 is MDHEN and CDR2 is SYDVKM. The CDR3 has 21 residues if both end residues are counted. CDR3 residues: CASSWSLGGETQYFGPETQYF.

This clone was seen more than once but under ten times. The rearrangement links TRBV28 to TRBJ1-1, with D unclear. Germline values: CDR1 MDHEN, CDR2 SYDVKM. V shed 8 bases and J shed 0 bases, with 22 bases lying between them. The CDR3 is 17 amino acids. The CDR3 sequence is CASRRTIQSALNTEAFF. The CDR3 nucleotides read TGTGCCAGCCGGAGGACGATTCAGAGCGCCTTGAACACTGAAGCTTTCTTT.

The rearrangement links TRBV4-2 to TRBJ2-5; 9 positions match TRBD2. Losses at the gene ends were 3 bases for V and 4 bases for J; bases not matched to a gene: 3. The CDR3 is 14 amino acids. From germline, CDR1 is LGHNA and CDR2 YNFKEQ. This CDR3 is CASSQERGAETQYF. CDR3 DNA sequence: TGTGCCAGCAGCCAGGAGCGGGGGGCAGAGACCCAGTACTTC.

This clone was counted once. This chain joins TRBV7-9 and TRBJ2-2; a possible D gene is TRBD2 (6 bases). Germline CDR1 SEHNR, CDR2 FQNEAQ (reference sequence). With 7 bases removed from V and 1 base from J, the gap between germline ends came to 10 bases. CDR3 length: 14 residues. CDR3 sequence: CASNRDLNTGELFF. Here the CDR3 DNA reads TGTGCCAGCAACCGGGACTTGAACACCGGGGAGCTGTTTTTT.

The chain uses TRBV28 and TRBJ1-1; 7 nucleotides match TRBD1. From germline, CDR1 is MDHEN and CDR2 SYDVKM. V was pared by 6 bases and J by 5 bases, with 6 bases of the junction left unmatched. The CDR3 has 13 residues. CDR3: CASRPGGNTEAFF. In DNA form, the CDR3 reads TGTGCCAGCAGGCCAGGGGGTAATACTGAAGCTTTCTTT.

The chain recombines TRBV29-1 with TRBJ2-5; TRBD2 aligns across 8 bases. V gave up 7 bases and J gave up 5 bases; unmatched junction bases: 15. CDR1 is SQVTM, CDR2 ANQGSEA, per germline. The length of the CDR3 is 15 residues. The CDR3 region has the DNA TGCAGCGCCCGTAACGGGAGGGCCAATTCGGAGACCCAGTACTTC. Amino acids: CSARNGRANSETQYF.